This section outlines one T cell receptor (beta chain) sequence together with its context. The antigen this receptor binds is unknown. Per-base quality was not reported, and no clone a single base away is much larger than it. TCRbeta CDR3 regions were amplified from genomic DNA using the immunoSEQ Assay, a bias-controlled multiplex PCR. In the authors' own workflow: Nucleated cell counts per sample were estimated from amplification of reference gene primers within the assay. To quantify the absolute abundance of each unique TCRbeta CDR3 rearrangement, sequence reads were collapsed and filtered. For each sample, productive Simpson clonality was calculated as the square root of Simpson's diversity index over productive rearrangements. The immuneACCESS repertoire file appears here via TCRdb, limited to in-frame rearrangements. These files lack a portion of the clones; in checked studies, under half of the deficit traces to unresolved V genes, and the cause of the others is not known. D and trimming were read from the DNA, whereas the V and J calls and clone size are those reported in that table. In all, the sample holds approximately 250,000 clones, and around 93% of those were seen once. About 3% of the sample rests with the top ten.

V gives up 5 bases and J gives up 5 bases, and the segment between their germline ends measures 9 bases. Its CDR3 holds 12 amino acids, cysteine through phenylalanine. The read is trimmed to its CDR3 DNA, 36 bases read in frame from base 1. Via the germline V gene, CDR1 is MNHEY and CDR2 SVGEGT. The data were obtained in a study of blood T cell repertoires in COVID-19 (dated by TCRdb to about 2020). Study-level background: Samples from collaborators originated in the United States, Italy and Spain and spanned both the acute and convalescent phases of COVID-19. The prospective study material was composed of cDNA or gDNA derived from T cells, B-cell-depleted T cells, or PBMCs. The dataset comprised deeply sampled blood TCRbeta repertoires from subjects exposed to, actively infected with, or recovered from COVID-19. The repertoires were made available in a free public database intended to serve as a resource for research on the immune response to SARS-CoV-2. Samples came from the ongoing ImmuneRACE study (first 160 participants) plus 1,254 subjects from 6 global collaborators. Nearly every sample came with metadata listing a de-identified subject ID, COVID-19 status, age in years and sex. Where available, HLA class I and class II types were taken from metadata supplied by the sample provider and were not determined by assay-based typing.

In the prospective study, participants were about 18 to 95 years old, resided in about two dozen geographic areas of the United States, and were enrolled through a virtual design. In the prospective study, cohorts were assigned on the basis of participant-reported clinical history obtained from a screening survey and a study questionnaire. A participant counted as exposed if, within 2 weeks of entering the study, that participant had been in contact with someone who had a PCR-confirmed or clinician-diagnosed COVID-19 case. Mobile phlebotomists in the prospective study collected whole blood, serum and a nasopharyngeal or oropharyngeal swab from every participant. Prospective study participants could optionally give additional blood draws and questionnaires over an approximately two-month period. Blood samples from the prospective study were shipped frozen or at room temperature prior to DNA extraction.

Broad study findings and their caveats: The quantity of clinical and demographic metadata differed by source and by participant and was supplied without curation.

This sequence uses TRBV6-2 or TRBV6-3 and TRBJ1-2, with the D gene too uncertain to name. Sample: PBMCs or T cells enriched from blood (not recorded which). The TCR was taken from a man between 35 and 55 years old who had been exposed to COVID-19. The CDR3 region has the sequence CASSAQDYGYTF. The bases are TGTGCCAGCAGTGCTCAGGATTATGGCTACACCTTC.